This is a list of T cell receptor beta chains from one sample in a study of cytomegalovirus exposure and HLA in healthy donors. TCRdb's table, derived via immunoSEQ multiplex PCR, lists solely in-frame clones and lacks some. This table holds approximately 100,000 clones, approximately 94% found once. The specimen was PBMCs. These receptors were collected from a woman in her thirties in good health and CMV-seropositive. Both conserved end residues are part of each CDR3. The D gene is left open where the match is weak. The size of a clone is reported for some rows only, either as once, few or many, or as a class for expanded clones.

J: TRBJ2-7; size: once; V: TRBV5-4; D: TRBD2; CDR3: CASSYGTSGRAYEQYF; DNA: TGTGCCAGCAGCTATGGGACTAGCGGGAGGGCCTACGAGCAGTACTTC
J: TRBJ1-1; size: few; V: TRBV30; D: NA; CDR3: CAWVGQLEAFF; DNA: TGTGCCTGGGTAGGACAACTAGAAGCTTTCTTT
J: TRBJ2-4; size: NA; V: TRBV4-3; D: NA; CDR3: CASSQALGQPTAKNIQYF; DNA: TGCGCCAGCAGCCAAGCCCTCGGACAGCCTACGGCCAAAAACATTCAGTACTTC
J: TRBJ2-3; size: NA; V: TRBV9; D: NA; CDR3: CASSPVLTDTQYF; DNA: TGTGCCAGCAGCCCGGTTCTGACAGATACGCAGTATTTT
J: TRBJ1-5; size: NA; V: TRBV6-4; D: NA; CDR3: CASSDCTGYSNQPQHF; DNA: TGTGCCAGCAGTGATTGTACGGGTTATAGCAATCAGCCCCAGCATTTT
J: TRBJ2-1; size: NA; V: TRBV27; D: TRBD2; CDR3: CASSLWREHLYEQFF; DNA: TGTGCCAGCAGTCTTTGGCGGGAGCATTTATATGAGCAGTTCTTC
J: TRBJ1-2; size: NA; V: TRBV28; D: NA; CDR3: CASSPTVGGNYGYTF; DNA: TGTGCCAGCAGTCCCACCGTGGGAGGTAACTATGGCTACACCTTC
J: TRBJ2-5; size: once; V: TRBV6-5; D: TRBD2; CDR3: CASHQAGVIQETQYF; DNA: TGTGCCAGTCATCAGGCGGGAGTCATCCAAGAGACCCAGTACTTC
J: TRBJ1-5; size: NA; V: TRBV28; D: TRBD1; CDR3: CASEMTGVNQPQHF; DNA: TGTGCCAGCGAGATGACAGGGGTGAATCAGCCCCAGCATTTT
J: TRBJ2-3; size: NA; V: TRBV11-2; D: NA; CDR3: CASKQDLPDTQYF; DNA: TGTGCCAGCAAACAGGATCTCCCAGATACGCAGTATTTT
J: TRBJ1-2; size: NA; V: TRBV18; D: TRBD1; CDR3: CASSSKDRGADYTF; DNA: TGTGCCAGCTCATCGAAGGACAGGGGGGCAGACTACACCTTC
J: TRBJ1-5; size: NA; V: TRBV5-5; D: TRBD1; CDR3: CASSLGTGGDKGSNQPQHF; DNA: TGTGCCAGCAGCTTGGGGACAGGGGGCGATAAGGGGAGCAATCAGCCCCAGCATTTT
J: TRBJ1-3; size: NA; V: TRBV5-1; D: NA; CDR3: CASSLDSRGAYGNTIYF; DNA: TGCGCCAGCAGCTTGGATTCTCGGGGGGCTTATGGAAACACCATATATTTT
J: TRBJ1-3; size: NA; V: TRBV7-9; D: NA; CDR3: CASSQSRELPMDTIYF; DNA: TGTGCCAGCAGCCAAAGCCGGGAGCTCCCTATGGACACCATATATTTT
J: TRBJ1-2; size: NA; V: TRBV4-3; D: NA; CDR3: CASSQDRVVRANYGYTF; DNA: TGCGCCAGCAGCCAAGATAGGGTCGTCAGGGCTAACTATGGCTACACCTTC
J: TRBJ2-1; size: NA; V: TRBV19; D: NA; CDR3: CATSRGFRDEQFF; DNA: TGTGCCACTTCAAGGGGATTTAGGGATGAGCAGTTCTTC
J: TRBJ2-1; size: NA; V: TRBV14; D: NA; CDR3: CASSQAWSAGRNEQFF; DNA: TGTGCCAGCAGCCAAGCTTGGTCGGCAGGTCGCAATGAGCAGTTCTTC
J: TRBJ2-5; size: NA; V: TRBV29-1; D: TRBD2; CDR3: CSVARTSRETQYF; DNA: TGCAGCGTTGCCCGGACTAGCCGCGAGACCCAGTACTTC
J: TRBJ2-5; size: NA; V: TRBV30; D: NA; CDR3: CAWSADSLETQYF; DNA: TGTGCCTGGAGTGCCGACTCACTGGAGACCCAGTACTTC
J: TRBJ2-1; size: NA; V: TRBV5-6; D: TRBD2; CDR3: CASSAGLAERNEQFF; DNA: TGTGCCAGCAGCGCGGGACTAGCGGAAAGAAATGAGCAGTTCTTC
J: TRBJ2-7; size: once; V: TRBV5-5; D: NA; CDR3: CASSLGDLRADEQYF; DNA: TGTGCCAGCAGCTTAGGAGATTTGAGGGCCGACGAGCAGTACTTC
J: TRBJ2-1; size: NA; V: TRBV29-1; D: NA; CDR3: CSVDGLSNEQFF; DNA: TGCAGCGTTGACGGACTTAGCAATGAGCAGTTCTTC
J: TRBJ2-2; size: NA; V: TRBV9; D: TRBD2; CDR3: CASSVVSSGGTGELFF; DNA: TGTGCCAGCAGCGTAGTTTCTAGCGGGGGCACCGGGGAGCTGTTTTTT
J: TRBJ2-7; size: NA; V: TRBV28; D: TRBD2; CDR3: CASTPLAGAWYEQYF; DNA: TGTGCCAGCACCCCCCTAGCGGGAGCATGGTACGAGCAGTACTTC
J: TRBJ1-1; size: NA; V: TRBV9; D: TRBD1; CDR3: CASSVGDSYTEAFF; DNA: TGTGCCAGCAGCGTAGGGGACAGTTACACTGAAGCTTTCTTT
J: TRBJ2-1; size: NA; V: TRBV5-1; D: TRBD2; CDR3: CASSLGLAGNNEQFF; DNA: TGCGCCAGCAGCTTGGGACTAGCGGGTAACAATGAGCAGTTCTTC
J: TRBJ2-3; size: NA; V: TRBV18; D: NA; CDR3: CASSPPSDTQYF; DNA: TGTGCCAGCTCACCACCCTCAGATACGCAGTATTTT
J: TRBJ1-4; size: NA; V: TRBV30; D: NA; CDR3: CAWSRTATNEKLFF; DNA: TGTGCCTGGAGCAGGACAGCAACTAATGAAAAACTGTTTTTT
J: TRBJ2-5; size: NA; V: TRBV27; D: TRBD2; CDR3: CASSGSSGLRETQYF; DNA: TGTGCCAGCAGTGGCTCTAGCGGCCTGCGGGAGACCCAGTACTTC
J: TRBJ2-1; size: NA; V: TRBV28; D: NA; CDR3: CASSLLVGNEQFF; DNA: TGTGCCAGCAGTTTACTAGTTGGCAATGAGCAGTTCTTC
J: TRBJ2-7; size: NA; V: TRBV1; D: NA; CDR3: CTSIPGGSPYEQYF; DNA: TGCACCAGCATACCGGGCGGGAGCCCCTACGAGCAGTACTTC
J: TRBJ1-2; size: few; V: TRBV2; D: NA; CDR3: CASRSGPGYTF; DNA: TGTGCCAGCCGATCGGGTCCTGGCTACACCTTC
J: TRBJ2-4; size: NA; V: TRBV19; D: NA; CDR3: CASSIAASKNIQYF; DNA: TGTGCCAGTAGTATCGCGGCCAGCAAAAACATTCAGTACTTC
J: TRBJ2-7; size: NA; V: TRBV6-1; D: TRBD2; CDR3: CASSSSGRLYEQYF; DNA: TGTGCCAGCAGTTCTAGCGGGAGGCTCTACGAGCAGTACTTC
J: TRBJ2-7; size: NA; V: TRBV27; D: TRBD1; CDR3: CASSPPATGLNEQYF; DNA: TGTGCCAGCAGTCCACCGGCGACAGGGCTCAACGAGCAGTACTTC
J: TRBJ1-5; size: NA; V: TRBV19; D: TRBD1; CDR3: CASSLGQNNQPQHF; DNA: TGTGCCAGTAGCTTGGGACAGAATAATCAGCCCCAGCATTTT
J: TRBJ2-7; size: NA; V: TRBV11-3; D: TRBD2; CDR3: CASSLTPAGVTSEQYF; DNA: TGTGCCAGCAGCCTCACTCCAGCGGGAGTCACGTCAGAGCAGTACTTC
J: TRBJ2-1; size: once; V: TRBV5-4; D: TRBD2; CDR3: CASSKKAGGPLDEQFF; DNA: TGTGCCAGCAGCAAAAAAGCGGGAGGGCCACTCGATGAGCAGTTCTTC
J: TRBJ1-1; size: NA; V: TRBV4-1; D: NA; CDR3: CASSQEYGMNTEAFF; DNA: TGCGCCAGCAGCCAAGAATACGGTATGAACACTGAAGCTTTCTTT
J: TRBJ2-3; size: NA; V: TRBV10-3; D: TRBD2; CDR3: CAITTSGRTDTQYF; DNA: TGTGCCATCACTACTAGCGGGAGGACAGATACGCAGTATTTT
J: TRBJ2-7; size: NA; V: TRBV30; D: NA; CDR3: CAWSTSSYEQYF; DNA: TGTGCCTGGAGTACTAGTTCATACGAGCAGTACTTC
J: TRBJ2-7; size: few; V: TRBV7-9; D: NA; CDR3: CASRPGQGYEQYF; DNA: TGTGCCAGCAGACCGGGACAAGGCTACGAGCAGTACTTC
J: TRBJ2-1; size: NA; V: TRBV4-3; D: NA; CDR3: CASSQDSGLGVNEQFF; DNA: TGCGCCAGCAGCCAAGACAGCGGGTTAGGGGTCAATGAGCAGTTCTTC
J: TRBJ1-4; size: NA; V: TRBV28; D: TRBD1; CDR3: CASSTGTVNEKLFF; DNA: TGTGCCAGCAGTACCGGGACAGTTAATGAAAAACTGTTTTTT
J: TRBJ2-1; size: NA; V: TRBV27; D: TRBD1; CDR3: CASTDRAGNEQFF; DNA: TGTGCCAGCACGGACAGGGCGGGCAATGAGCAGTTCTTC
J: TRBJ1-1; size: NA; V: TRBV7-2; D: NA; CDR3: CASTFGQFNTEAFF; DNA: TGTGCCAGCACATTTGGACAGTTTAACACTGAAGCTTTCTTT
J: TRBJ2-1; size: once; V: TRBV7-8; D: TRBD2; CDR3: CASSYPSTGRAPEQFF; DNA: TGTGCCAGCAGCTACCCTAGTACCGGGAGGGCCCCTGAGCAGTTCTTC
J: TRBJ2-3; size: NA; V: TRBV28; D: NA; CDR3: CASSVIQGISTDTQYF; DNA: TGTGCCAGCAGTGTCATACAGGGAATTAGCACAGATACGCAGTATTTT
J: TRBJ2-5; size: NA; V: TRBV27; D: NA; CDR3: CASGDISQETQYF; DNA: TGTGCCAGCGGGGACATTTCCCAAGAGACCCAGTACTTC
J: TRBJ2-7; size: NA; V: TRBV4-2; D: NA; CDR3: CASSQSPTRNRHYEQYF; DNA: TGTGCCAGCAGCCAATCCCCTACTCGCAACCGACACTACGAGCAGTACTTC
J: TRBJ2-3; size: once; V: TRBV28; D: NA; CDR3: CASSASLLATSTDTQYF; DNA: TGTGCCAGCAGTGCGTCCCTCCTAGCGACTAGCACAGATACGCAGTATTTT
J: TRBJ2-2; size: NA; V: TRBV6-7; D: NA; CDR3: CASSYVGSTGELFF; DNA: TGTGCCAGCAGTTACGTGGGCTCCACCGGGGAGCTGTTTTTT
J: TRBJ2-2; size: NA; V: TRBV10-3; D: NA; CDR3: CAIKGGPGELFF; DNA: TGTGCCATCAAAGGCGGTCCCGGGGAGCTGTTTTTT
J: TRBJ1-1; size: NA; V: TRBV30; D: NA; CDR3: CAWSEGGPEAFF; DNA: TGTGCCTGGAGTGAGGGGGGGCCTGAAGCTTTCTTT
J: TRBJ1-1; size: NA; V: TRBV19; D: NA; CDR3: CASSKDRKNTEAFF; DNA: TGTGCCAGTAGCAAAGACAGGAAGAACACTGAAGCTTTCTTT
J: TRBJ2-5; size: few; V: TRBV7-2; D: TRBD1; CDR3: CASSIDRGRTETQYF; DNA: TGTGCCAGCAGCATAGACAGGGGGAGGACGGAGACCCAGTACTTC
J: TRBJ1-5; size: NA; V: TRBV4-1; D: TRBD1; CDR3: CASSQDLGRGRRYQPQHF; DNA: TGCGCCAGCAGCCAAGATCTCGGCAGGGGGCGCAGGTATCAGCCCCAGCATTTT
J: TRBJ2-1; size: NA; V: TRBV9; D: NA; CDR3: CASSVEGAGYNEQFF; DNA: TGTGCCAGCAGCGTAGAAGGTGCGGGATACAATGAGCAGTTCTTC
J: TRBJ2-7; size: NA; V: TRBV30; D: NA; CDR3: CAWRTGKREQYF; DNA: TGTGCCTGGCGGACTGGGAAGCGCGAGCAGTACTTC